These 15 T cell receptor beta chains were sequenced from one sample in a study of CXCR3-negative and CXCR3-positive naive CD8 T cells. Overall study results and limits: CXCR3-negative naive cells had less hydrophobic TRB CDR3s than did CXCR3-positive naive cells.

The antigens of these receptors remain unknown. The TRB cDNA libraries were prepared by 5' RACE with UMI labels. From the 5' RACE reads, TCRdb lists one entry per CDR3 protein and no DNA. This sample contains tens of thousands of distinct CDR3 sequences. Material for sequencing was naive CXCR3+ CD8+ T cells from blood. Subset defined: CD45RO-CCR7+CD27+CD95- naive CD8+ T cells expressing CXCR3 (TNR3+). The receptors derive from a human donor in good health. Some clones in this sample may be carry-over from other donors' samples.

The chain combines TRBV7-9 with TRBJ2-5; TCRdb picks TRBD2, but there is no DNA to check that call. The CDR3 extends over 21 amino acids. The germline CDR1 and CDR2 sequences are SEHNR and FQNEAQ (reference sequence). This chain's CDR3 is CASSRGTSGVTVFGGQETQYF.

The chain carries TRBV20-1 and TRBJ2-5; TCRdb reports TRBD2, a call that lacks DNA to check it against. Germline V gene sequence: CDR1 DFQATT, CDR2 SNEGSKA (reference sequence). This CDR3 is built from 14 residues. This CDR3 is CSAGLAGTGETQYF.

The chain carries TRBV6-6 and TRBJ2-3. This CDR3 region has 12 residues. CDR1 and CDR2 from the germline V gene are MNHNY and SVGAGI (reference sequence). The chain's CDR3 is CASSVLRDTQYF.

The J gene is TRBJ2-7, the V gene TRBV29-1; with no DNA, the TCRdb D assignment of TRBD1 cannot be verified. Germline CDR1 and CDR2: SQVTM and ANQGSEA. The CDR3 spans 15 residues. CDR3: CSVVLAATPYYEQYF.

V gene TRBV28 combines with J gene TRBJ1-5; TCRdb calls TRBD1, which cannot be checked without DNA. Germline loops: CDR1 MDHEN, CDR2 SYDVKM. This CDR3 has 15 residues. This CDR3 reads CASTLDRGLSQPQHF.

The rearrangement uses TRBV5-1 and TRBJ2-1; absent DNA, TCRdb's TRBD1 call cannot be checked. The CDR3 consists of 16 residues. CDR1 is SGHRS and CDR2 is YFSETQ in the germline V gene. The CDR3 spells CASSYDGRTLYNEQFF.

The chain employs TRBV27 and TRBJ2-3; absent DNA, TCRdb's TRBD2 call cannot be checked. This CDR3 is built from 15 residues. Germline CDR1 is MNHEY and CDR2 is SMNVEV (reference sequence). The CDR3 loop is CASRPLAGGKDTQYF.

The chain is built from TRBV7-2 and TRBJ1-5. Germline values: CDR1 SGHTA, CDR2 FQGNSA. This CDR3 has 12 residues. CDR3 sequence reads: CASSSVTFPQHF.

The J gene is TRBJ2-1, the V gene TRBV4-1; TCRdb gives TRBD2 as the D gene, but with no DNA this cannot be confirmed. The CDR3 has 15 amino acids. Germline CDR1 MGHRA, CDR2 YSYEKL. The CDR3: CASSQGGGTTNEQFF.

V usage is TRBV4-1 and J usage is TRBJ1-6. CDR1 and CDR2 from the germline V gene are MGHRA and YSYEKL. The CDR3 spans 13 residues. CDR3 in amino acids: CASSQVAESPLHF.

V is TRBV6-5 and J is TRBJ2-1; TCRdb lists TRBD2, though no DNA is available to test this call. The CDR3 extends over 15 amino acids. CDR1 and CDR2 (germline): MNHEY, SVGAGI. CDR3 in amino acids: CASSYSGTSQNEQFF.

This rearrangement joins TRBV28 to TRBJ1-5; TCRdb reports TRBD1, a call that lacks DNA to check it against. Germline CDR1 is MDHEN and CDR2 is SYDVKM. This CDR3 spans 13 amino acids. CDR3 in amino acids: CASSSRENQPQHF.

The J gene is TRBJ2-7, the V gene TRBV28; TCRdb selects TRBD1, and the lack of DNA leaves this call unchecked. Germline CDR1 is MDHEN and CDR2 is SYDVKM. This CDR3 region has 17 residues. CDR3: CASTPLAQALSSYEQYF.

The J gene is TRBJ2-3, the V gene TRBV7-9; without DNA, the TCRdb call of TRBD2 cannot be checked. Germline V lookup: CDR1 SEHNR, CDR2 FQNEAQ (reference sequence). This CDR3 contains 15 residues. CDR3 region: CASSSAGRSTDTQYF. Combining the CDR3 with reference TRBV7-9 and TRBJ2-3 gives the whole variable domain DTGVSQNPRHKITKRGQNVTFRCDPISEHNRLYWYRQTLGQGPEFLTYFQNEAQLEKSRLLSDRFSAERPKGSFSTLEIQRTEQGDSAMYLCASSSAGRSTDTQYFGPGTRLTVL.

The genes are TRBV6-2 or TRBV6-3 and TRBJ2-1; checking the TCRdb D call of TRBD2 is not possible without DNA. This CDR3 region has 16 residues. Germline assignment: CDR1 MNHEY and CDR2 SVGEGT. The CDR3: CASSYRGLAAYNEQFF.